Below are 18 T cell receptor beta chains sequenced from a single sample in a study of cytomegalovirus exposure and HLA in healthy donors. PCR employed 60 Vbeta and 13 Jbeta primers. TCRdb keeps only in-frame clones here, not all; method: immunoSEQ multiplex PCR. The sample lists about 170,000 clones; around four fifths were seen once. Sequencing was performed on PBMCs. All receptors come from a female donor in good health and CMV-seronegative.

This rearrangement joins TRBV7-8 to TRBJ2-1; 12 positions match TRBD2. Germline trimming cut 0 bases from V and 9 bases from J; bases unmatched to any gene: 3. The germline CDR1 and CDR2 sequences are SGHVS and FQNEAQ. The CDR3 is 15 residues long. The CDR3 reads CASSLALAGGAEQFF. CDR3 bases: TGTGCCAGCAGCTTAGCCCTAGCGGGGGGGGCTGAGCAGTTCTTC.

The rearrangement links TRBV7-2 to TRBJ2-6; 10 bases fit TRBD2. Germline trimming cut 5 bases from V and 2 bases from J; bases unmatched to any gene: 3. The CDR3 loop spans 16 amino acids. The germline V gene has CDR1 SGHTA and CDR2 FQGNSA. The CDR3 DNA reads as TGTGCCAGCAGCGTTCTAGCGGGGGCTGGGGCCAACGTCCTGACTTTC. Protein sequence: CASSVLAGAGANVLTF.

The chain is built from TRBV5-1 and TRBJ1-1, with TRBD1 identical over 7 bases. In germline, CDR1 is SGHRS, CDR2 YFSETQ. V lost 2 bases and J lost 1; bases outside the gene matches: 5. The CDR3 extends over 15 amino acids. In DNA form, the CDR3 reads TGCGCCAGCAGCTTCTTAACAGGGGCGAACACTGAAGCTTTCTTT. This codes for CASSFLTGANTEAFF.

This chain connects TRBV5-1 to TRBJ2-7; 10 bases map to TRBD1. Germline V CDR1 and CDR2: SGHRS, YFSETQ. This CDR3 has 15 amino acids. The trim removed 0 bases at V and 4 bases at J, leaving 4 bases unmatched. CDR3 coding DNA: TGCGCCAGCAGCTTGGTGACAGGGGGCGGGTACGAGCAGTACTTC. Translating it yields CASSLVTGGGYEQYF.

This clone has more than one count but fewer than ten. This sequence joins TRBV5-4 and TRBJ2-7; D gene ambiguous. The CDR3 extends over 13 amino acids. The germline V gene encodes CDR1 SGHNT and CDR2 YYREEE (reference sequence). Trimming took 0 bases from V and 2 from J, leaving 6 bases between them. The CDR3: CASSLDVAYEQYF. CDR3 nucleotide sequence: TGTGCCAGCAGCTTGGACGTAGCCTACGAGCAGTACTTC.

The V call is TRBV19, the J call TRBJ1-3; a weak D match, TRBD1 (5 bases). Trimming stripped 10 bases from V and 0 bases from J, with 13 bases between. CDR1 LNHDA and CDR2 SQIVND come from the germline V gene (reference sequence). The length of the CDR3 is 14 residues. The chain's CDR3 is CATARVISGNTIYF. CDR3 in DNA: TGTGCCACCGCCAGGGTGATCTCTGGAAACACCATATATTTT.

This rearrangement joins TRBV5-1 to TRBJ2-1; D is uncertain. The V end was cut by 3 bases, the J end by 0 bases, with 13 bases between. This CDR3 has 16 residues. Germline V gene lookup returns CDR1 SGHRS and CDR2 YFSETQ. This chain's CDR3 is CASSSNTGLSYNEQFF. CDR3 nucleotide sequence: TGCGCCAGCAGCTCTAACACGGGTCTCTCCTACAATGAGCAGTTCTTC.

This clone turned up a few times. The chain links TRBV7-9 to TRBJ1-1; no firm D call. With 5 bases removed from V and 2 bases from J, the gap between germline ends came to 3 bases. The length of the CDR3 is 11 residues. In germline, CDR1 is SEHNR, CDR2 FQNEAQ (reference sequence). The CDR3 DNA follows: TGTGCCAGCAGCCTAAACACTGAAGCTTTCTTT. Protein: CASSLNTEAFF. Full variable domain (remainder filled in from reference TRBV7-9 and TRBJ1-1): DTGVSQNPRHKITKRGQNVTFRCDPISEHNRLYWYRQTLGQGPEFLTYFQNEAQLEKSRLLSDRFSAERPKGSFSTLEIQRTEQGDSAMYLCASSLNTEAFFGQGTRLTVV.

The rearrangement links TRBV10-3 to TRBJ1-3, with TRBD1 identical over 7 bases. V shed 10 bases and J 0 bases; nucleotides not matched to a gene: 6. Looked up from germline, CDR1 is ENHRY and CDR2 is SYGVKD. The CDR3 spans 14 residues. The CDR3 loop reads CATGQPPSGNTIYF. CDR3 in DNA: TGTGCCACGGGACAGCCTCCCTCTGGAAACACCATATATTTT.

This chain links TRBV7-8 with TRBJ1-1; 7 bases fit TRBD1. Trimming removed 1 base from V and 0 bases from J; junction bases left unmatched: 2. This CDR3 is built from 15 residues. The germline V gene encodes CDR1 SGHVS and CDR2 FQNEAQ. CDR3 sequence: CASSLVGQLNTEAFF. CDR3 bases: TGTGCCAGCAGCTTAGTGGGACAGTTGAACACTGAAGCTTTCTTT.

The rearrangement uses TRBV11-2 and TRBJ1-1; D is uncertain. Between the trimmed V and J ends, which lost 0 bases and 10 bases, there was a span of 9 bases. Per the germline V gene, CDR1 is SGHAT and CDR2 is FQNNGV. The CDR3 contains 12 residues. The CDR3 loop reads CASSLDRIAAFF. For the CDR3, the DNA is TGTGCCAGCAGCTTAGACAGGATCGCAGCTTTCTTT.

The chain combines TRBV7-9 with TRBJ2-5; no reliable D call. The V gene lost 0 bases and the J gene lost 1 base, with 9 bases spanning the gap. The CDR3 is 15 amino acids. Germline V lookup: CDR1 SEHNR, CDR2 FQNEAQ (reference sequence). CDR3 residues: CASSLAADSQETQYF. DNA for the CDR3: TGTGCCAGCAGCTTAGCTGCGGATAGCCAAGAGACCCAGTACTTC.

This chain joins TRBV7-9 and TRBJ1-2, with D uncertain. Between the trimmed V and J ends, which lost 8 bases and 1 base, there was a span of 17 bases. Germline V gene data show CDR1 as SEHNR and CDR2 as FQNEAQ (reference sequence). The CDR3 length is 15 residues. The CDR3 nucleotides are TGTGCCAGCTTTGGGCCTTTGGAGGGTAACTATGGCTACACCTTC. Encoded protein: CASFGPLEGNYGYTF.

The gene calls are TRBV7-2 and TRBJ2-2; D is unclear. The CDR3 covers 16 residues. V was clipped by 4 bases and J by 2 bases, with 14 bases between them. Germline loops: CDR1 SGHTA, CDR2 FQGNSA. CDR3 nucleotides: TGTGCCAGCAGCTGGCGAGGTGGCAGTAACACCGGGGAGCTGTTTTTT. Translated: CASSWRGGSNTGELFF.

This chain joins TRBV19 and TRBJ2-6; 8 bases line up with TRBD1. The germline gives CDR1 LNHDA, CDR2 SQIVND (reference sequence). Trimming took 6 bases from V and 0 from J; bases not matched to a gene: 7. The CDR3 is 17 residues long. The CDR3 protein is CASSVGQGASGANVLTF. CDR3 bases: TGTGCCAGTAGCGTAGGGCAGGGGGCCTCTGGGGCCAACGTCCTGACTTTC. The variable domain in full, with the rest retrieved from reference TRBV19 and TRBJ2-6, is DGGITQSPKYLFRKEGQNVTLSCEQNLNHDAMYWYRQDPGQGLRLIYYSQIVNDFQKGDIAEGYSVSREKKESFPLTVTSAQKNPTAFYLCASSVGQGASGANVLTFGAGSRLTVL.

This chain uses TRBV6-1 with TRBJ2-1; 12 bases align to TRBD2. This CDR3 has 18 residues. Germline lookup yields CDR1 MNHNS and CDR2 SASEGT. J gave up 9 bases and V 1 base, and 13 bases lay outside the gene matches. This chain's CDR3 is CASSEGLGTSGRKGEQFF. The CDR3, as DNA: TGTGCCAGCAGTGAAGGTTTGGGAACTAGCGGGAGGAAAGGTGAGCAGTTCTTC.

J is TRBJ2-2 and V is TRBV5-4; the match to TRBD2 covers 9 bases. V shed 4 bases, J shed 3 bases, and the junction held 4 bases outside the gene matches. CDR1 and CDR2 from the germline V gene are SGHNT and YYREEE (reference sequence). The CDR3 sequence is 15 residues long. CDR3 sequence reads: CASSGPSGDTGELFF. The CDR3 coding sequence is TGTGCCAGCAGCGGACCTAGCGGGGACACCGGGGAGCTGTTTTTT. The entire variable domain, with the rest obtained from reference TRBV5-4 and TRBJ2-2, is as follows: ETGVTQSPTHLIKTRGQQVTLRCSSQSGHNTVSWYQQALGQGPQFIFQYYREEENGRGNFPPRFSGLQFPNYSSELNVNALELDDSALYLCASSGPSGDTGELFFGEGSRLTVL.

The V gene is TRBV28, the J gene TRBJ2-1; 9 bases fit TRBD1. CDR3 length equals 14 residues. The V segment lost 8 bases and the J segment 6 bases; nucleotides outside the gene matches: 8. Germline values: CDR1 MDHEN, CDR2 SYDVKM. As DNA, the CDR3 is TGTGCCAGCTACCCCGGGACAGGGTCCAATGAGCAGTTCTTC. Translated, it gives CASYPGTGSNEQFF.